Below, 27 T cell receptor beta chains from the same sample are listed, as sequenced in a study of cytomegalovirus exposure and HLA in healthy donors. In the PCR, 60 Vbeta and 13 Jbeta primers were used. Clones were sequenced by immunoSEQ multiplex PCR, and TCRdb holds only the in-frame ones, with some missing. The sample includes about 150,000 clones, about four fifths of them seen just once. What was sequenced was PBMCs. The receptors shown here come from a man aged 18 to 29 in good health and CMV-seronegative.

V gene TRBV18 combines with J gene TRBJ2-2; D uncertain. CDR1 is KGHSH and CDR2 is LQKENI in the germline V gene. The CDR3 is made up of 13 amino acids. The germline V and J ends were trimmed by 3 bases and 3 bases, with 5 bases remaining between them. CDR3 coding DNA: TGTGCCAGCTCACCGCGAGACACCGGGGAGCTGTTTTTT. Its protein product is CASSPRDTGELFF.

Here the CDR3 reads CASSGLRGPYEQYV. CDR3 coding DNA: TGTGCCAGCAGTGGCCTCAGGGGACCCTACGAGCAGTACGTC. This sequence joins TRBV6-5 and TRBJ2-7, with a weak D call TRBD1 (6 bases). The V end lost 5 bases, the J end lost 2 bases, and 13 bases lay between the germline ends. This CDR3 region has 14 residues. Germline V gives CDR1 MNHEY, CDR2 SVGAGI.

The chain employs TRBV28 and TRBJ2-2; D may be TRBD1 (5 bases). Germline loops: CDR1 MDHEN, CDR2 SYDVKM. V was pared by 5 bases and J by 4 bases, with 17 bases between. There are 16 residues in the CDR3. Written as DNA, the CDR3 is TGTGCCAGCAGTCCCCAAGGGGATGGTGGCACCGGGGAGCTGTTTTTT. Its translation is CASSPQGDGGTGELFF. The full variable domain, its missing parts supplied by reference TRBV28 and TRBJ2-2, is DVKVTQSSRYLVKRTGEKVFLECVQDMDHENMFWYRQDPGLGLRLIYFSYDVKMKEKGDIPEGYSVSREKKERFSLILESASTNQTSMYLCASSPQGDGGTGELFFGEGSRLTVL.

For the CDR3, the DNA is TGTGCCAGCAGTCCCCTCTCCCGTCGGGGGGAGGATGGCTACACCTTC. Translating gives CASSPLSRRGEDGYTF. The V call is TRBV27, the J call TRBJ1-2; D is possibly TRBD1 (5 bases). V was trimmed by 5 bases and J by 6 bases, leaving 22 bases between them. The CDR3 loop spans 16 amino acids. Per germline, CDR1 MNHEY and CDR2 SMNVEV (reference sequence).

The V call is TRBV14, the J call TRBJ2-2, with 10 bases matching TRBD2. Germline trimming cut 2 bases from V and 6 bases from J; bases unmatched to any gene: 3. The CDR3 totals 15 residues. CDR1 is SGHDN and CDR2 is FVKESK in the germline V gene. The CDR3 sequence: CASSQLAGVPGELFF. The CDR3, as DNA: TGTGCCAGCAGCCAACTAGCGGGGGTTCCCGGGGAGCTGTTTTTT.

CDR3 coding DNA: TGTGCCAGCAGCACTTTAGCGGGGGGACTAGGGGAGCAGTACTTC. Encoded protein: CASSTLAGGLGEQYF. The rearrangement uses TRBV11-2 and TRBJ2-7; TRBD2 agrees at 10 bases. V lost 5 bases and J lost 7; bases outside the gene matches: 11. The germline V gene has CDR1 SGHAT and CDR2 FQNNGV. The CDR3 has 15 residues. The full variable domain, its missing parts supplied by reference TRBV11-2 and TRBJ2-7, is EAGVAQSPRYKIIEKRQSVAFWCNPISGHATLYWYQQILGQGPKLLIQFQNNGVVDDSQLPKDRFSAERLKGVDSTLKIQPAKLEDSAVYLCASSTLAGGLGEQYFGPGTRLTVT.

In DNA, the CDR3 is TGCGCCAGCAGCCTGACAACTGGCTCCAACACCATATATTTT. This sequence encodes CASSLTTGSNTIYF. The chain recombines TRBV5-1 with TRBJ1-3; unclear D gene. This CDR3 is built from 14 residues. The V end lost 4 bases, the J end lost 7 bases, and 15 bases lay between the germline ends. CDR1 and CDR2 from the germline V gene are SGHRS and YFSETQ.

This sequence joins TRBV18 and TRBJ2-1; D is possibly TRBD1 (6 bases). This CDR3 is built from 18 residues. Trimming stripped 1 base from V and 0 bases from J, with 16 bases between. CDR1 and CDR2 from the germline V gene are KGHSH and LQKENI. Here the CDR3 DNA reads TGTGCCAGCTCACCACTATTACAGGGCCGGGGCTCCTACAATGAGCAGTTCTTC. This sequence encodes CASSPLLQGRGSYNEQFF.

CDR3 sequence (DNA): TGTGCCAGCAGCATAAAGACAGGGAAAACAACTGAAGCTTTCTTT. It is translated as CASSIKTGKTTEAFF. This chain joins TRBV7-8 and TRBJ1-1; TRBD1 aligns across 7 bases. The CDR3 extends over 15 amino acids. Germline assignment: CDR1 SGHVS and CDR2 FQNEAQ. With V trimmed by 5 bases and J by 5 bases, 11 bases remained unmatched. Full variable domain (outside the CDR3, taken from reference TRBV7-8 and TRBJ1-1): GAGVSQSPRYKVAKRGQDVALRCDPISGHVSLFWYQQALGQGPEFLTYFQNEAQLDKSGLPSDRFFAERPEGSVSTLKIQRTQQEDSAVYLCASSIKTGKTTEAFFGQGTRLTVV.

The genes are TRBV6-6 and TRBJ1-2, with 10 bases matching TRBD1. Germline V CDR1 and CDR2: MNHNY, SVGAGI (reference sequence). Trimming removed 5 bases from V and 2 bases from J; junction bases left unmatched: 5. The CDR3 is 15 amino acids. CDR3: CASSDRQGANYGYTF. The CDR3 DNA reads as TGTGCCAGCAGTGACCGACAGGGGGCGAACTATGGCTACACCTTC.

V gene TRBV29-1 combines with J gene TRBJ2-2; 10 bases line up with TRBD1. CDR3 length: 14 residues. The V gene end was trimmed by 5 bases and the J gene end by 6 bases; junction bases not matched to a gene: 6. In germline, CDR1 is SQVTM, CDR2 ANQGSEA. The CDR3 DNA is TGCAGCGTTCTCGGACAGGGGGGTGCCGGGGAGCTGTTTTTT. Protein product: CSVLGQGGAGELFF.

The chain recombines TRBV5-1 with TRBJ2-1; 9 bases fit TRBD2. The CDR3 is made up of 15 amino acids. Germline V lookup: CDR1 SGHRS, CDR2 YFSETQ. With V trimmed by 0 bases and J by 9 bases, 7 bases remained unmatched. CDR3 loop: CASSLGAGGESEQFF. CDR3 in DNA: TGCGCCAGCAGCTTGGGTGCGGGGGGGGAAAGTGAGCAGTTCTTC.

The chain combines TRBV11-2 with TRBJ2-1; D may be TRBD2 (7 bases). Looked up from germline, CDR1 is SGHAT and CDR2 is FQNNGV. CDR3 size: 17 residues. Between the trimmed V and J ends, which lost 5 bases and 3 bases, there was a span of 20 bases. The CDR3 reads CASSPIGGGLHYNEQFF. CDR3 sequence (DNA): TGTGCCAGCAGCCCTATAGGGGGGGGGCTTCACTACAATGAGCAGTTCTTC.

This clone has a handful of counts. J is TRBJ1-1 and V is TRBV7-9; 7 positions match TRBD1. Germline trimming cut 2 bases from V and 4 bases from J; bases unmatched to any gene: 4. The germline V gene has CDR1 SEHNR and CDR2 FQNEAQ (reference sequence). The CDR3 is 14 amino acids. CDR3 sequence (DNA): TGTGCCAGCAGCTTACAGGGGGGAAGCACTGAAGCTTTCTTT. This sequence encodes CASSLQGGSTEAFF.

In its sample, this clone was seen a few times. The chain carries TRBV6-5 and TRBJ1-3; D gene unclear. Germline assignment: CDR1 MNHEY and CDR2 SVGAGI. The CDR3 is made up of 14 amino acids. The V end was cut by 0 bases, the J end by 8 bases, with 11 bases between. Here the CDR3 reads CASSYSRTLDTIYF. CDR3 in DNA: TGTGCCAGCAGTTACTCGCGCACCTTGGACACCATATATTTT.

This clone was counted between two and nine times. This chain uses TRBV28 with TRBJ1-4; TRBD1 is a possible D gene (5 bases). With 2 bases removed from V and 4 bases from J, the gap between germline ends came to 11 bases. The CDR3 has 15 residues. Germline V gives CDR1 MDHEN, CDR2 SYDVKM. CDR3 in amino acids: CASSLGGGSNEKLFF. As DNA, the CDR3 is TGTGCCAGCAGTTTAGGCGGGGGAAGTAATGAAAAACTGTTTTTT.

J is TRBJ1-2 and V is TRBV16; D is perhaps TRBD1 (5 bases). The CDR3 runs 14 residues. V gave up 8 bases and J gave up 4 bases, with 17 bases separating them. Germline V CDR1 and CDR2: KGHSY, FQNENV. The CDR3 loop reads CASATIQVFYGYTF. The CDR3 nucleotides are TGTGCCAGCGCCACTATACAGGTCTTCTATGGCTACACCTTC.

The chain joins TRBV18 to TRBJ1-3, with 7 nucleotides matching TRBD1. V lost 3 bases to trimming and J lost 4 bases; unmatched junction nucleotides: 6. The CDR3 consists of 15 residues. Germline CDR1 KGHSH, CDR2 LQKENI. The CDR3 DNA is TGTGCCAGCTCACCTACAGGGGCGGACGGAAACACCATATATTTT. As protein: CASSPTGADGNTIYF.

This chain links TRBV19 with TRBJ2-2; D unresolved. This CDR3 contains 14 residues. V lost 1 base and J 1 base, leaving 4 bases between the germline ends. Germline V gene data show CDR1 as LNHDA and CDR2 as SQIVND (reference sequence). CDR3 nucleotides: TGTGCCAGTAGTATAGTCGGGAACACCGGGGAGCTGTTTTTT. Residues: CASSIVGNTGELFF.

V usage is TRBV5-4 and J usage is TRBJ2-3; D call uncertain. Between the trimmed V and J ends, which lost 6 bases and 0 bases, there was a span of 11 bases. The CDR3 extends over 14 amino acids. Germline V CDR1 and CDR2: SGHNT, YYREEE (reference sequence). CDR3 coding DNA: TGTGCCAGCAAGGCGGAATCTAGCACAGATACGCAGTATTTT. Translated: CASKAESSTDTQYF.

This sequence joins TRBV15 and TRBJ2-3; D perhaps matches TRBD2 (5 bases). The germline V gene encodes CDR1 LNHNV and CDR2 YYDKDF (reference sequence). CDR3 length: 16 residues. The V gene lost 9 bases and the J gene lost 6 bases, with 25 bases spanning the gap. The CDR3 here is CATGITRGLPADTQYF. DNA for the CDR3: TGTGCCACGGGAATTACGAGAGGGCTACCCGCGGATACGCAGTATTTT.

V gene TRBV2 combines with J gene TRBJ2-3; D is possibly TRBD2 (7 bases). V lost 1 base, J lost 2 bases, and 16 bases lay in between. This CDR3 contains 17 residues. Germline V gives CDR1 SNHLY, CDR2 FYNNEI. As DNA, the CDR3 is TGTGCCAGCAGTGAAGTCCGGGGGGCAGGTTCCACAGATACGCAGTATTTT. Encoded protein: CASSEVRGAGSTDTQYF.

The CDR3 here is CASSEAADSYQPQHF. The CDR3 nucleotides are TGTGCCAGCAGTGAAGCGGCGGACAGCTATCAGCCCCAGCATTTT. The genes are TRBV6-1 and TRBJ1-5, with a possible D match to TRBD1 (6 bases). The germline gives CDR1 MNHNS, CDR2 SASEGT. V lost 0 bases and J 5 bases, leaving 11 bases between the germline ends. The CDR3 loop spans 15 amino acids.

The V gene is TRBV29-1, the J gene TRBJ1-1; perhaps TRBD1 as D (6 bases). CDR1 and CDR2 (germline): SQVTM, ANQGSEA. This CDR3 has 15 residues. The V end lost 5 bases, the J end lost 0 bases, and 16 bases lay between the germline ends. CDR3 sequence reads: CSVSGGWGMNTEAFF. In DNA, the CDR3 is TGCAGCGTTTCGGGGGGCTGGGGGATGAACACTGAAGCTTTCTTT.

This clone has a single count. This sequence joins TRBV6-1 and TRBJ2-5; 7 positions match TRBD1. Trimming took 3 bases from V and 2 from J; bases not matched to a gene: 9. The CDR3 is made up of 16 amino acids. Germline CDR1 is MNHNS and CDR2 is SASEGT. The CDR3 loop reads CASSEPTGTGQETQYF. The DNA for the CDR3 is TGTGCCAGCAGTGAGCCGACAGGGACCGGGCAAGAGACCCAGTACTTC.

The chain joins TRBV19 to TRBJ2-1; 13 bases are a match to TRBD2. The junction had 7 bases not matched to a gene; V was cut back by 8 bases and J by 6 bases. Germline-derived CDR1 and CDR2 are LNHDA and SQIVND (reference sequence). The CDR3 is 15 residues long. The CDR3 coding sequence is TGTGCCAGTGGAGGGACTAGCGGGGCCCCCAATGAGCAGTTCTTC. This translates into CASGGTSGAPNEQFF.

The chain employs TRBV11-2 and TRBJ1-4; a weak D match, TRBD1 (5 bases). This CDR3 spans 13 amino acids. V dropped 4 bases and J dropped 10 bases, with 13 bases sitting between them. Germline CDR1 reads SGHAT; CDR2 reads FQNNGV. The CDR3 coding sequence is TGTGCCAGCAGCTCCTATCGGCAGGGAAAACTGTTTTTT. Amino acid sequence: CASSSYRQGKLFF.